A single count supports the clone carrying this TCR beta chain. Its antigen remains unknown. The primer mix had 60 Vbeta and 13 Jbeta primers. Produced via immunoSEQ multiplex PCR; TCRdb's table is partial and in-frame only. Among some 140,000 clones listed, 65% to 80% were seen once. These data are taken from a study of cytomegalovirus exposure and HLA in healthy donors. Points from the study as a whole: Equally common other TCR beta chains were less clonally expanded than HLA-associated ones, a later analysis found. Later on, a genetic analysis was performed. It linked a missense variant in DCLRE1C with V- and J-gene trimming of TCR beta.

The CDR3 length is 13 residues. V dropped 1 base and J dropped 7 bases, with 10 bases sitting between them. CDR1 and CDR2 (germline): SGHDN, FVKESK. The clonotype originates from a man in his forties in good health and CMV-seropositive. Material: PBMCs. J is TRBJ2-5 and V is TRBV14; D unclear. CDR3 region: CASSQVIHGTQYF. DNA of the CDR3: TGTGCCAGCAGCCAAGTTATTCACGGGACCCAGTACTTC. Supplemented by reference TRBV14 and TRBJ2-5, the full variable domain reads EAGVTQFPSHSVIEKGQTVTLRCDPISGHDNLYWYRRVMGKEIKFLLHFVKESKQDESGMPNNRFLAERTGGTYSTLKVQPAELEDSGVYFCASSQVIHGTQYFGPGTRLLVL.